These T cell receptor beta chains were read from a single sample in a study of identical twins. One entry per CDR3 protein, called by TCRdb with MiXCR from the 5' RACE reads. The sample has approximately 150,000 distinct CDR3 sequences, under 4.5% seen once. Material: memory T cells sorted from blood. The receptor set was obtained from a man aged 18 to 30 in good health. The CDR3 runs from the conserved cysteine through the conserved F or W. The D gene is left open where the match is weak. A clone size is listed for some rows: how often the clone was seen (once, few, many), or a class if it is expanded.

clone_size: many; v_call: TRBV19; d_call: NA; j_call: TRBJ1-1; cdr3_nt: TGTGCCAGTAGTCGCGACGGAGGGAACACTGAAGCTTTCTTT; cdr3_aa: CASSRDGGNTEAFF
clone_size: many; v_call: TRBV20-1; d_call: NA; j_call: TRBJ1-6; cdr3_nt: TGCAGTGCCGCCCAGGCCAGGCTCCCGATTTATAATTCACCCCTCCACTTT; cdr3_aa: CSAAQARLPIYNSPLHF
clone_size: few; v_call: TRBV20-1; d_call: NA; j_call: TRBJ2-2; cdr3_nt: TGCAGTGCTAGAGATTCAGCTATCTACGCGAACACCGGGGAGCTGTTTTTT; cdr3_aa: CSARDSAIYANTGELFF
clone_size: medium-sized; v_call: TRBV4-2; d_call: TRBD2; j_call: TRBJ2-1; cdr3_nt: TGTGCCAGCAGCCAAGGAGGGCCGTTAGAGCTAGCGGGAGGATACAATGAGCAGTTCTTC; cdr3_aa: CASSQGGPLELAGGYNEQFF
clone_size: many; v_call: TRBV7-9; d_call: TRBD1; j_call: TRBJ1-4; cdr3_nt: TGTGCCAGCAGCTTAATGACAGGGAATAATGAAAAACTGTTTTTT; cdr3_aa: CASSLMTGNNEKLFF
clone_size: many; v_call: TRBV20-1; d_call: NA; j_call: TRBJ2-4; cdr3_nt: TGCAGTGCTAGTCCCCAGATCCGCGGGAACATTCAGTACTTC; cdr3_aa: CSASPQIRGNIQYF
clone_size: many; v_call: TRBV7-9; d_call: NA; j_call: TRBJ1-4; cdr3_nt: TGTGCCAGCAGCTTAGACTTCAGCGGCGGCGATGAAAAACTGTTTTTT; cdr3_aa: CASSLDFSGGDEKLFF
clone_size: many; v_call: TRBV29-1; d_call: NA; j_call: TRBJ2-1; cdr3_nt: TGCAGCGTACAGGGAGACTCCTACAATGAGCAGTTCTTC; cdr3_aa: CSVQGDSYNEQFF
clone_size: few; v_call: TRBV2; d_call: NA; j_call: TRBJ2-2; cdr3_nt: TGTGCCAGCAGATCGACTACCAGGAACACCGGGGAGCTGTTTTTT; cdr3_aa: CASRSTTRNTGELFF
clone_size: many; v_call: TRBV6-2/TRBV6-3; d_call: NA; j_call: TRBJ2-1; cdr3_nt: TGTGCCAGCAGTTACTCCTCCACTGGGCAGTTCTTC; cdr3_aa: CASSYSSTGQFF
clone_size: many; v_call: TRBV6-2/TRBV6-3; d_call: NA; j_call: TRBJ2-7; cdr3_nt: TGTGCCAGCGGACCGACCGAGTCCTACGAGCAGTACTTC; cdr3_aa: CASGPTESYEQYF
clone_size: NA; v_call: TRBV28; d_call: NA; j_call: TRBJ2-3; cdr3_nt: TGTGCCAGCATTGGTCAAGGGTATACGCAGTATTTT; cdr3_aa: CASIGQGYTQYF
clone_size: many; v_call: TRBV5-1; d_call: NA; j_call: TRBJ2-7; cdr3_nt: TGCGCCAGCAGCTTGGGACTCACCTACGAGCAGTACTTC; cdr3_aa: CASSLGLTYEQYF
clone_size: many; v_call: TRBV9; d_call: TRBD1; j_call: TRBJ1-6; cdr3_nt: TGTGCCAGCAGTCGGGACAGGGGACGAGTCCTCCACTTT; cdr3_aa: CASSRDRGRVLHF
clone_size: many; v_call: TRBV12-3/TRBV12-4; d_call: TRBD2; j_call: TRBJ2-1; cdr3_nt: TGTGCCAGCAGTCCACGCCGGGATAGCGGGAGAACAATTGAGCAGTTCTTC; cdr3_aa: CASSPRRDSGRTIEQFF
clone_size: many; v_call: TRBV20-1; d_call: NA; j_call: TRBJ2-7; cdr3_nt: TGCAGTGCTACCCTTAATGCCTACGAGCAGTACTTC; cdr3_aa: CSATLNAYEQYF
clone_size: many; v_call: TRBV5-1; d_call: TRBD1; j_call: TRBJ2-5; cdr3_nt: TGCGCCAGCAGCTTGTTGACAGGGGGTGAGACCCAGTACTTC; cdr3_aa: CASSLLTGGETQYF